This entry is about one T cell receptor (beta chain). These data belong to a study of blood T cell repertoires in COVID-19. The overall study: Whether acute or convalescent, the COVID-19 samples came from the United States, Italy and Spain.

Deletions cut 4 bases from V and 2 bases from J, with 8 bases between. The CDR3 is 13 residues long. Germline assignment: CDR1 LGHNT and CDR2 FRNRAP. The method was immunoSEQ multiplex PCR; TCRdb's version includes in-frame clones alone and lacks a portion of them. This repertoire shows around 63,000 clones, 70% to 90% found once; its top ten account for 1% to 1.5%. The sequenced sample consisted of peripheral blood. The TCR originated in a woman of 80 years or more with acute or convalescent COVID-19. The V and J genes are TRBV12-5 and TRBJ2-5, with D possibly being TRBD1 (6 bases). Here the CDR3 reads CASGSTGQETQYF. Here the CDR3 DNA reads TGTGCTAGTGGTTCGACAGGTCAAGAGACCCAGTACTTC.